This T cell receptor (beta chain) was captured by sequencing in a study of CD8 T cells in Susac syndrome. General observations from the study: In its TCR sequencing and HLA analysis, the study acknowledged that the number of individuals was relatively small.

An input of roughly 0.45 to 1 ug of RNA was subjected to reverse transcription using random hexamers. Multiplex PCR with immunoSEQ amplified the TCR beta CDR3 across 54 Vbeta and 13 Jbeta. TCRdb analysed the immunoSEQ multiplex PCR reads with MiXCR anew, one entry per CDR3 protein. The table includes about 140,000 distinct CDR3 sequences, around 95% detected once. Negative isolation was applied to CD8+ and CD4+ T cells, and FACS enrichment was applied to TEMRA cells. The CDR3 loop spans 14 amino acids. The germline V and J ends were trimmed by 0 bases and 6 bases, with 10 bases remaining between them. Germline V gene data show CDR1 as SGDLS and CDR2 as YYNGEE. A note on this clonotype: What it binds is not known.

The TCR originated in a human donor with multiple sclerosis. The rearrangement links TRBV9 to TRBJ2-4; maybe TRBD1 (5 bases). The sequencing input was CD4+ T cells from PBMCs. The CDR3 sequence is CASSVDYRINIQYF. CDR3 bases: TGTGCCAGCAGCGTAGATTACAGGATAAACATTCAGTACTTC.